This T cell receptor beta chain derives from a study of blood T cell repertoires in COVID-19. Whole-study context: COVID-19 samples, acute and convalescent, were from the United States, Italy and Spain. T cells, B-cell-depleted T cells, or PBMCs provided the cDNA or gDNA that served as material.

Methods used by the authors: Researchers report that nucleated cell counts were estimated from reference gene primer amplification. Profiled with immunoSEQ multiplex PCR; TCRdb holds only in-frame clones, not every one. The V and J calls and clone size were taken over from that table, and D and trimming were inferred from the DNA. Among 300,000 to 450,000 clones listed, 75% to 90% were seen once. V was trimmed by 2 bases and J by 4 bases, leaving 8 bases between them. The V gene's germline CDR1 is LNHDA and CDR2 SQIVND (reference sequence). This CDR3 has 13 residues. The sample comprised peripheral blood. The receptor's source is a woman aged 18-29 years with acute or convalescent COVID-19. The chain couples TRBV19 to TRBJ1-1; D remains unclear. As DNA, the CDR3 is TGTGCCAGTAGTATACAGGCGGGCACTGAAGCTTTCTTT. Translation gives CASSIQAGTEAFF.